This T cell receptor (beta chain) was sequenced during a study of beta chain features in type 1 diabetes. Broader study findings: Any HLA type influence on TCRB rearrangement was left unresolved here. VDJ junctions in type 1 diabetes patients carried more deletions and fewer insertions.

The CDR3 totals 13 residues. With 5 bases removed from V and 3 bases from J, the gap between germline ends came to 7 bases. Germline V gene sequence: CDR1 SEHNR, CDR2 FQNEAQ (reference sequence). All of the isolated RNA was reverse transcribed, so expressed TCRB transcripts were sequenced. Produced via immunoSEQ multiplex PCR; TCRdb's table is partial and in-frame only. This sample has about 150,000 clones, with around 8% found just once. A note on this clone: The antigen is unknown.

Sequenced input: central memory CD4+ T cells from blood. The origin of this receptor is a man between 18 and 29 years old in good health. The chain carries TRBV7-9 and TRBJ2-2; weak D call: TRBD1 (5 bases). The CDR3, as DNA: TGTGCCAGCAGCCTCAGGGACACCGGGGAGCTGTTTTTT. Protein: CASSLRDTGELFF.